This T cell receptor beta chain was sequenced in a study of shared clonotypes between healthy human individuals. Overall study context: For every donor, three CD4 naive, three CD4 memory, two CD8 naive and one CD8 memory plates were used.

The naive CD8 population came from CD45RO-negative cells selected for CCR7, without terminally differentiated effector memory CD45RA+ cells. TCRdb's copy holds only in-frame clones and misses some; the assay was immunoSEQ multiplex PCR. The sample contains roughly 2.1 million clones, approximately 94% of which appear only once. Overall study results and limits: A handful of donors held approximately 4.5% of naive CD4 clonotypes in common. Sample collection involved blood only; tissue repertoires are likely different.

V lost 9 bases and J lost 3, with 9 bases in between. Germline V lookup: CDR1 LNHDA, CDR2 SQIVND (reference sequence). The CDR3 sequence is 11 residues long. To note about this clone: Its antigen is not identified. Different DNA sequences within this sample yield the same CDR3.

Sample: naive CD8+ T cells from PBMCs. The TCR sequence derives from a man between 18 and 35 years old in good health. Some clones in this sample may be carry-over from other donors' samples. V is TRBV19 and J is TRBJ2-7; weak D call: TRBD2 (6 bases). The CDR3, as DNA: TGTGCCAGCTCCGGGGGCTACGAGCAGTACTTC. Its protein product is CASSGGYEQYF.